The following is a TCR beta chain sequence with its context. Its antigen remains unknown. Vbeta (60) and Jbeta (13) primers were used in the PCR. Some clones are missing from TCRdb's copy, which holds only in-frame ones; the method was immunoSEQ multiplex PCR. The table shows 90,000 to 120,000 clones, with roughly four fifths occurring only once. Trimming removed 5 bases at V and 1 base at J, with 18 bases between. CDR1 and CDR2 from the germline V gene are PRHDT and FYEKMQ (reference sequence). The CDR3 is 18 residues long. This record comes from a study of cytomegalovirus exposure and HLA in healthy donors. Notes on the study in general: Prediction of most subjects' HLA-A and HLA-B alleles by TCR beta sequences was reportedly accurate. Analyses of presence/absence relied on an assumption of roughly uniform sequencing depth across donors. Earlier results showed most TCR beta V segments being productive about 90% or about 30% of the time.

All the people who gave samples were healthy bone marrow donors. Source material: PBMCs. The TCR originated in a man between 18 and 29 years old in good health and CMV-seronegative. The chain couples TRBV13 to TRBJ1-6; D uncertain. The CDR3, as DNA: TGTGCCAGCAGCCCCCCAAATAGCGGCAGGTCCTATAATTCACCCCTCCACTTT. Translated, it gives CASSPPNSGRSYNSPLHF.